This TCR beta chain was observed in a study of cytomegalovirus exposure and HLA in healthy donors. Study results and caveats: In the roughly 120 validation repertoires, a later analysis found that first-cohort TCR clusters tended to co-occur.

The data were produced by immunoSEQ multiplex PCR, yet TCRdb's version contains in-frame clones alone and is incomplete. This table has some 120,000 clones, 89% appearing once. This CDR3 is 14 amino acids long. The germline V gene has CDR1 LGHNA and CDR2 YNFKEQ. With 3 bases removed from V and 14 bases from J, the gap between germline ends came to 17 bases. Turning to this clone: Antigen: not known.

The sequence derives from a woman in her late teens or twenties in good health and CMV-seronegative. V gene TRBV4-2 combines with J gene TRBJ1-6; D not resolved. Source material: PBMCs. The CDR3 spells CASSQVGGKDALHF. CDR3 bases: TGTGCCAGCAGCCAGGTTGGAGGAAAAGACGCCCTCCACTTT.